This T cell receptor beta chain was retrieved from a study of CD8 T cells in ankylosing spondylitis. With molecular barcodes, quantitative 5'-RACE was used to make the TCR beta libraries. TCRdb re-analysed the 5' RACE reads in MiXCR, keeping a single row per CDR3 protein. The sample carries under 550,000 distinct CDR3 sequences, 25% to 30% recorded once. On this clonotype: The antigen is unknown.

Study findings and constraints: The study identified a TCR beta motif of 7 or 8 highly homologous variants that appeared characteristic of ankylosing spondylitis blood. Past research had described some motif variants in reactive arthritis synovial fluid and blood. Reportedly, matched ankylosing spondylitis synovial fluid was significantly enriched for disease-linked clones.

This CDR3 contains 15 residues. The V and J ends lost 3 bases and 8 bases, in that order; junction bases with no gene match: 5. CDR1 is SGHAT, CDR2 FQNNGV, per germline. Specimen: blood, either unsorted or a sorted T cell fraction (not recorded which). The TCR originated in a male donor with ankylosing spondylitis. This sequence joins TRBV11-2 and TRBJ2-2; 11 nucleotides align to TRBD2. Written as DNA, the CDR3 is TGTGCCAGCAGCTTGGGACTAGCGGTCCGGGGGGAGCTGTTTTTT. Translated: CASSLGLAVRGELFF.